Listed here are 14 T cell receptor beta chains from one sample, sequenced in a study of T cell clonality in common variable immunodeficiency. The method was immunoSEQ multiplex PCR; TCRdb's version includes in-frame clones alone and lacks a portion of them. This repertoire holds around 40,000 clones, and none appear only once. Sample: peripheral blood mononuclear cells. Every receptor here comes from a person between 18 and 75 years old in good health.

In this sample, this clone turned up many times. The read terminates 3 residues ahead of where the CDR3 ends, so the germline J gene completes it. The V and J genes are TRBV20-1 and TRBJ2-3, with D perhaps TRBD2 (5 bases). Germline assignment: CDR1 DFQATT and CDR2 SNEGSKA (reference sequence). This CDR3 is built from 14 residues. The ends were cut back, 5 bases at V and 3 bases at J, with 15 bases in the middle. The covered CDR3 bases are TGCAGTGCTTCGGACTCCGACCCTACAGATACG. Amino acids: CSASDSDPTDT. The CDR3 in full is CSASDSDPTDTQYF.

This clone was seen many times. The read gets to within 3 residues of the CDR3 end, and the germline J gene fills in the rest. The V call is TRBV7-9, the J call TRBJ2-3; D is uncertain. V lost 5 bases, J lost 0 bases, and 12 bases lay in between. Germline CDR1 SEHNR, CDR2 FQNEAQ (reference sequence). CDR3 length equals 15 residues. CDR3 DNA, as far as it was read: TGTGCCAGCAGCGAAATTGGGCCTAGCACAGATACG. It is translated as CASSEIGPSTDT. The CDR3 reads in full as CASSEIGPSTDTQYF.

This clone was seen at least ten times. The sequenced fragment ends 3 residues before the CDR3 boundary, so the rest is inferred from the germline J gene. The chain has TRBV5-4 and TRBJ2-2, with D possibly being TRBD2 (5 bases). The CDR3 spans 15 residues. Germline V lookup: CDR1 SGHNT, CDR2 YYREEE (reference sequence). V dropped 5 bases and J dropped 0 bases, with 11 bases sitting between them. CDR3 region: CASRTDGANTGELFF. The CDR3 bases that were read are TGTGCCAGCAGAACGGACGGGGCGAACACCGGGGAG.

The sample holds many counts of this clone. From the germline J gene comes the end of the CDR3, since the read stops 3 residues before it. The V call is TRBV6-2 or TRBV6-3, the J call TRBJ2-3; 11 bases align to TRBD2. The CDR3 length is 17 residues. V lost 2 bases to trimming and J lost 2 bases; unmatched junction nucleotides: 6. Germline V CDR1 and CDR2: MNHEY, SVGEGT. The CDR3 loop is CASSYRGLAGNTDTQYF. CDR3 DNA, as far as it was read: TGTGCCAGCAGTTACCGCGGACTAGCGGGCAACACAGATACG.

This clone was detected many times. The read gets to within 3 residues of the CDR3 end, and the germline J gene fills in the rest. This chain connects TRBV5-4 to TRBJ1-5; D uncertain. The CDR3 is 15 residues long. Trimming took 0 bases from V and 5 from J, leaving 12 bases between them. Germline V gene data show CDR1 as SGHNT and CDR2 as YYREEE (reference sequence). Here the CDR3 reads CASSLGGVGDQPQHF. The CDR3 bases that were read are TGTGCCAGCAGCTTGGGCGGGGTTGGGGATCAGCCC.

Ten or more counts support this clone. Read data end 3 residues before the CDR3 end; the end is taken from the germline J gene. The J gene is TRBJ2-5, the V gene TRBV2, with 11 positions matching TRBD2. This CDR3 contains 13 residues. Germline-derived CDR1 and CDR2 are SNHLY and FYNNEI. The ends lost 6 bases at V and 4 bases at J; junction bases unmatched: 1. The DNA read from the CDR3 is TGTGCCAGCAGAGGACTAGCGGGAGAGACC. Residues: CASRGLAGET. The entire CDR3 sequence reads CASRGLAGETQYF.

This clone has a count of ten or more. The read is 3 residues too short to cover the CDR3 end, so that end is filled in from the germline J gene. The J gene is TRBJ2-1, the V gene TRBV19, with no clear D. Trimming took 0 bases from V and 2 from J, leaving 8 bases between them. Germline values: CDR1 LNHDA, CDR2 SQIVND (reference sequence). The length of the CDR3 is 15 residues. The CDR3: CASSIEFNPYNEQFF. Incomplete CDR3 DNA: TGTGCCAGTAGTATAGAGTTTAATCCCTACAATGAG.

Turning to this clone: The read gets to within 3 residues of the CDR3 end, and the germline J gene fills in the rest. The rearrangement links TRBV2 to TRBJ1-1; TRBD1 matches at 10 bases. V lost 6 bases and J lost 4; bases outside the gene matches: 8. CDR1 is SNHLY and CDR2 is FYNNEI in the germline V gene. The CDR3 length is 15 residues. The sequenced part of the CDR3 DNA is TGTGCCAGCAGGGCGCCGGGACAGGGGTCCACTGAA. It translates to CASRAPGQGSTE. The CDR3 in full is CASRAPGQGSTEAFF.

In this sample, this clone turned up many times. The CDR3 end lies 3 residues beyond the end of the read and is filled in from the germline J gene. This rearrangement joins TRBV30 to TRBJ1-4; the match to TRBD1 covers 7 bases. Germline trimming cut 7 bases from V and 5 bases from J; bases unmatched to any gene: 7. This CDR3 has 13 residues. Germline CDR1 is GTSNPN and CDR2 is SVGIG (reference sequence). Incomplete CDR3 DNA: TGTGCCTTGATGGGACAGCCGAATGAAAAA. Protein: CALMGQPNEK. The full CDR3 is CALMGQPNEKLFF. Combining the CDR3 with reference TRBV30 and TRBJ1-4 gives the whole variable domain SQTIHQWPATLVQPVGSPLSLECTVEGTSNPNLYWYRQAAGRGLQLLFYSVGIGQISSEVPQNLSASRPQDRQFILSSKKLLLSDSGFYLCALMGQPNEKLFFGSGTQLSVL.

The sample holds many counts of this clone. Read data end 3 residues before the CDR3 end; the end is taken from the germline J gene. The rearrangement links TRBV7-6 to TRBJ2-5; no clear D. The ends were cut back, 4 bases at V and 1 base at J, with 10 bases in the middle. Germline V gene lookup returns CDR1 SGHVS and CDR2 FNYEAQ. The CDR3 covers 14 residues. CDR3 DNA, as far as it was read: TGTGCCAGCAGCTCAGTCCTTTCCCAAGAGACC. It codes for CASSSVLSQET. The entire CDR3 sequence reads CASSSVLSQETQYF. Full variable domain (rest looked up from reference TRBV7-6 and TRBJ2-5): GAGVSQSPRYKVTKRGQDVALRCDPISGHVSLYWYRQALGQGPEFLTYFNYEAQQDKSGLPNDRFSAERPEGSISTLTIQRTEQRDSAMYRCASSSVLSQETQYFGPGTRLLVL.

This clone has ten or more counts. The CDR3 end falls 3 residues outside the read, so it is completed with the germline J gene. The chain uses TRBV10-3 and TRBJ1-2; D is possibly TRBD1 (6 bases). Per the germline V gene, CDR1 is ENHRY and CDR2 is SYGVKD. The CDR3 is 17 amino acids. Between the trimmed V and J ends, which lost 2 bases and 7 bases, there was a span of 23 bases. The CDR3: CAISETRGSTGPGGYTF. CDR3 bases read: TGTGCCATCAGTGAGACACGTGGTTCAACAGGGCCTGGTGGC.

This clone has a count of ten or more. The read is 3 residues too short to cover the CDR3 end, so that end is filled in from the germline J gene. This chain joins TRBV12-3 or TRBV12-4 and TRBJ2-7, with 9 positions matching TRBD1. V lost 3 bases to trimming and J lost 2 bases; unmatched junction nucleotides: 14. CDR3 length: 18 amino acids. The sequenced part of the CDR3 DNA is TGTGCCAGCAGTTTGTTTGGGGACAGGGCCGTTTTTCCCTACGAG. It specifies CASSLFGDRAVFPYE. The whole CDR3 sequence reads CASSLFGDRAVFPYEQYF.

This clone was detected many times. The read gets to within 3 residues of the CDR3 end, and the germline J gene fills in the rest. The V and J genes are TRBV20-1 and TRBJ2-3, with TRBD2 identical over 9 bases. CDR3 length: 16 residues. After removal of 3 bases from V and 0 bases from J, the junction contained 7 bases not matched to a gene. The germline gives CDR1 DFQATT, CDR2 SNEGSKA (reference sequence). This CDR3 is CSASPRLAASTDTQYF. CDR3 DNA, as far as it was read: TGCAGTGCTAGTCCCCGACTAGCGGCTAGCACAGATACG.

This clone was recorded at least ten times. The CDR3 end falls 3 residues outside the read, so it is completed with the germline J gene. The rearrangement uses TRBV7-2 and TRBJ1-1; a possible D gene is TRBD1 (6 bases). Germline V gene sequence: CDR1 SGHTA, CDR2 FQGNSA. The CDR3 runs 14 residues. V was trimmed by 6 bases and J by 2 bases, leaving 13 bases between them. The DNA read from the CDR3 is TGTGCCAGCAGACCGGACAGCATTAACACTGAA. Its translation is CASRPDSINTE. The entire CDR3 sequence reads CASRPDSINTEAFF.